Following are 25 T cell receptor beta chains from one sample sequenced in a study of PD-1 blockade in classical Hodgkin lymphoma. After autologous stem cell transplantation all patients relapsed, and prior brentuximab vedotin exposure differed between cohorts. Purification of CD4+ T cells from thawed PBMCs was achieved by magnetic negative selection. Clones were read by immunoSEQ multiplex PCR, and TCRdb kept only the in-frame ones, dropping some. The sample shows 9,500 to 15,000 clones, approximately 80% of them seen only once. The specimen was CD4+ T cells from blood, collected at baseline. These receptors were obtained from a human donor with classical Hodgkin lymphoma.

The chain recombines TRBV7-3 with TRBJ2-6; D is unclear. This CDR3 has 13 residues. V shed 4 bases and J shed 4 bases, with 5 bases lying between them. The germline gives CDR1 SGHTA, CDR2 FQGTGA. The CDR3 loop is CASSSQGANVLTF. In nucleotides, the CDR3 is TGTGCCAGCAGCTCGCAGGGGGCCAACGTCCTGACTTTC.

The table lists this clone with a few counts. The V gene is TRBV7-2, the J gene TRBJ1-3; tentative D call: TRBD1 (5 bases). This CDR3 has 16 amino acids. V was shortened by 5 bases and J by 4 bases, with 18 bases between the two germline ends. Germline CDR1 is SGHTA and CDR2 is FQGNSA. In nucleotides, the CDR3 is TGTGCCAGCAGCGGTCCTACAGGAACAATAGGAAACACCATATATTTT. This sequence encodes CASSGPTGTIGNTIYF.

This clone was recorded only once. The V gene is TRBV7-2, the J gene TRBJ2-3; 10 nucleotides match TRBD2. With V trimmed by 1 base and J by 2 bases, 3 bases remained unmatched. The CDR3 has 16 residues. Per the germline V gene, CDR1 is SGHTA and CDR2 is FQGNSA. CDR3 residues: CASSLGSGGTTDTQYF. CDR3 DNA sequence: TGTGCCAGCAGCTTAGGTAGCGGGGGGACCACAGATACGCAGTATTTT.

The CDR3 spells CASSLQRNYGYTF. As DNA, the CDR3 is TGTGCCAGCAGCTTGCAGAGGAACTATGGCTACACCTTC. This sequence joins TRBV11-1 and TRBJ1-2; no reliable D call. CDR3 size: 13 residues. Germline V CDR1 and CDR2: SGHAT, FQDESV (reference sequence). V lost 3 bases, J lost 2 bases, and 7 bases lay in between.

The chain uses TRBV7-2 and TRBJ1-2, with D perhaps TRBD1 (6 bases). The CDR3 is 18 amino acids. Germline-derived CDR1 and CDR2 are SGHTA and FQGNSA. With 1 base removed from V and 0 bases from J, the gap between germline ends came to 18 bases. The CDR3 is CASSLEGWDTSSNYGYTF. CDR3 bases: TGTGCCAGCAGCTTAGAAGGGTGGGACACCTCCTCTAACTATGGCTACACCTTC.

The V call is TRBV2, the J call TRBJ1-1, with 7 bases that match TRBD1. Per the germline V gene, CDR1 is SNHLY and CDR2 is FYNNEI. This CDR3 is built from 15 residues. The V gene end was trimmed by 2 bases and the J gene end by 1 base; junction bases not matched to a gene: 4. DNA of the CDR3: TGTGCCAGCAGTGAACAGGGGGGGGCGAACACTGAAGCTTTCTTT. It translates to CASSEQGGANTEAFF.

The chain has TRBV6-1 and TRBJ1-6, with D possibly TRBD1 on 6 matching bases. Germline V gives CDR1 MNHNS, CDR2 SASEGT. Trimming removed 4 bases at V and 6 bases at J, with 13 bases between. The CDR3 sequence is 15 residues long. CDR3 sequence: CASSGGTTINSPLHF. CDR3 coding DNA: TGTGCCAGCAGTGGGGGGACAACCATTAATTCACCCCTCCACTTT.

This clone was observed a few times. The gene calls are TRBV6-1 and TRBJ1-5, with D perhaps TRBD1 (5 bases). Per the germline V gene, CDR1 is MNHNS and CDR2 is SASEGT. The CDR3 consists of 14 residues. The germline V and J ends were trimmed by 0 bases and 9 bases, with 12 bases remaining between them. CDR3 loop: CASSEALQGRPQHF. CDR3 DNA sequence: TGTGCCAGCAGTGAAGCGCTTCAGGGACGGCCCCAGCATTTT.

The V gene is TRBV10-1, the J gene TRBJ1-5, with 9 nucleotides matching TRBD1. Per the germline V gene, CDR1 is WNHNN and CDR2 is SYGVQD (reference sequence). After removal of 5 bases from V and 3 bases from J, the junction contained 11 bases not matched to a gene. This CDR3 has 17 amino acids. CDR3 protein: CASSWWNRGLFNQPQHF. The CDR3 DNA sequence: TGCGCCAGCAGTTGGTGGAACAGGGGGCTCTTCAATCAGCCCCAGCATTTT.

The table lists this clone with a count of one. The rearrangement joins TRBV5-4 to TRBJ2-3, with TRBD2 matching over 11 bases. V gave up 4 bases and J gave up 3 bases; unmatched junction bases: 10. CDR3 length equals 17 residues. CDR1 is SGHNT and CDR2 is YYREEE in the germline V gene (reference sequence). The CDR3 loop is CASSGSGGVLRTDTQYF. CDR3 DNA: TGTGCCAGCAGCGGTAGCGGGGGGGTGTTGAGGACAGATACGCAGTATTTT. The complete variable domain, with remaining parts taken from reference TRBV5-4 and TRBJ2-3, reads ETGVTQSPTHLIKTRGQQVTLRCSSQSGHNTVSWYQQALGQGPQFIFQYYREEENGRGNFPPRFSGLQFPNYSSELNVNALELDDSALYLCASSGSGGVLRTDTQYFGPGTRLTVL.

The chain uses TRBV4-2 and TRBJ2-3, with TRBD2 identical over 8 bases. Germline CDR1 and CDR2: LGHNA and YNFKEQ. J was trimmed by 1 base and V by 0 bases; bases with no gene match: 12. The CDR3 sequence is 19 residues long. CDR3 in amino acids: CASSQDEGQRGLGTDTQYF. CDR3 DNA sequence: TGTGCCAGCAGCCAAGATGAAGGACAGCGGGGGCTTGGCACAGATACGCAGTATTTT.

The V gene is TRBV5-6, the J gene TRBJ1-3; 7 bases line up with TRBD1. The length of the CDR3 is 14 residues. Unmatched junction bases numbered 3, after V lost 4 bases and J lost 2 bases. In germline, CDR1 is SGHDT, CDR2 YYEEEE. CDR3: CASSRDRTGNTIYF. The CDR3 DNA reads as TGTGCCAGCAGCAGGGACAGAACTGGAAACACCATATATTTT.

This clone was seen only a few times. The V call is TRBV5-5, the J call TRBJ2-7, with D possibly called TRBD1 or TRBD2 (6 bases each). In germline, CDR1 is SGHKS, CDR2 YYEKEE (reference sequence). V was pared by 3 bases and J by 4 bases, with 14 bases between. The CDR3 sequence is 14 residues long. CDR3 nucleotides: TGTGCCAGCAGCTCCGACGGGGGCCTTTACGAGCAGTACTTC. It translates to CASSSDGGLYEQYF. Full variable domain (rest looked up from reference TRBV5-5 and TRBJ2-7): DAGVTQSPTHLIKTRGQQVTLRCSPISGHKSVSWYQQVLGQGPQFIFQYYEKEERGRGNFPDRFSARQFPNYSSELNVNALLLGDSALYLCASSSDGGLYEQYFGPGTRLTVT.

As DNA, the CDR3 is TGCAGCTGCCTCCAGGGGGCGCGGAACACCATATATTTT. This gives the protein CSCLQGARNTIYF. The chain couples TRBV29-1 to TRBJ1-3; the match to TRBD1 covers 8 bases. The CDR3 runs to 13 residues. Trimming took 8 bases from V and 7 from J; bases not matched to a gene: 10. Looked up from germline, CDR1 is SQVTM and CDR2 is ANQGSEA.

The genes are TRBV27 and TRBJ1-6; unclear D gene. The CDR3 totals 15 residues. Germline loops: CDR1 MNHEY, CDR2 SMNVEV (reference sequence). Trimming cost V 1 base and J 9 bases, with 13 bases left between them. The CDR3 sequence: CASSLFGNVGSPLHF. Here the CDR3 DNA reads TGTGCCAGCAGTTTATTCGGGAATGTGGGTTCACCCCTCCACTTT.

The genes are TRBV19 and TRBJ1-6, with D unclear. From germline, CDR1 is LNHDA and CDR2 SQIVND (reference sequence). V was shortened by 0 bases and J by 8 bases, with 8 bases between the two germline ends. This CDR3 region has 14 residues. CDR3: CASSIDDRDSPLHF. The CDR3 region has the DNA TGTGCCAGTAGTATAGACGACCGTGATTCACCCCTCCACTTT.

The genes are TRBV5-1 and TRBJ2-1; 8 positions agree with TRBD1. Germline CDR1 is SGHRS and CDR2 is YFSETQ. This CDR3 contains 14 residues. With 4 bases clipped from V and 7 bases from J, the junction kept 7 bases outside the gene matches. The CDR3 sequence is CASSTRQGSNEQFF. CDR3 bases: TGCGCCAGCAGCACCAGACAGGGGTCGAATGAGCAGTTCTTC.

V is TRBV25-1 and J is TRBJ2-2, with 11 bases matching TRBD2. Germline assignment: CDR1 MGHDK and CDR2 SYGVNS. V lost 1 base, J lost 7 bases, and 5 bases stayed unmatched. There are 16 residues in the CDR3. In nucleotides, the CDR3 is TGTGCCAGCAGTGAATTTGAGACTAGCGGGGACGGGGAGCTGTTTTTT. As protein: CASSEFETSGDGELFF. Full variable domain (remainder filled in from reference TRBV25-1 and TRBJ2-2): EADIYQTPRYLVIGTGKKITLECSQTMGHDKMYWYQQDPGMELHLIHYSYGVNSTEKGDLSSESTVSRIRTEHFPLTLESARPSHTSQYLCASSEFETSGDGELFFGEGSRLTVL.

The rearrangement uses TRBV14 and TRBJ1-6; D is unclear. V was clipped by 1 base and J by 6 bases, with 19 bases between them. Germline values: CDR1 SGHDN, CDR2 FVKESK. This CDR3 comprises 18 residues. The CDR3 reads CASSQVRASRVGNSPLHF. CDR3 sequence (DNA): TGTGCCAGCAGCCAAGTTAGGGCCTCTCGAGTGGGTAATTCACCCCTCCACTTT.

CDR3 nucleotides: TGTGCCAGCAGTGGCCCTAGCGGGGGGCTTGTTAACACCGGGGAGCTGTTTTTT. This encodes CASSGPSGGLVNTGELFF. The V and J genes are TRBV6-1 and TRBJ2-2; the match to TRBD2 covers 11 bases. Per the germline V gene, CDR1 is MNHNS and CDR2 is SASEGT. Losses at the gene ends were 4 bases for V and 2 bases for J; bases not matched to a gene: 9. This CDR3 is built from 18 residues.

The chain couples TRBV18 to TRBJ1-2, with 11 bases lining up with TRBD1. The CDR3 runs 14 residues. CDR1 is KGHSH and CDR2 is LQKENI in the germline V gene. The junction had 1 base not matched to a gene; V was cut back by 3 bases and J by 4 bases. The CDR3 bases are TGTGCCAGCTCACCGGGACAGGGGGGCTATGGCTACACCTTC. Its protein product is CASSPGQGGYGYTF. Full variable domain (outside the CDR3, taken from reference TRBV18 and TRBJ1-2): NAGVMQNPRHLVRRRGQEARLRCSPMKGHSHVYWYRQLPEEGLKFMVYLQKENIIDESGMPKERFSAEFPKEGPSILRIQQVVRGDSAAYFCASSPGQGGYGYTFGSGTRLTVV.

Only a few counts were recorded for this clone. This sequence joins TRBV7-2 and TRBJ2-7; D is unclear. Germline values: CDR1 SGHTA, CDR2 FQGNSA. The CDR3 has 12 amino acids. The V gene lost 3 bases and the J gene lost 12 bases, with 15 bases spanning the gap. The CDR3 sequence: CASSFGSPSRYF. The CDR3 nucleotides read TGTGCCAGCAGCTTCGGGTCTCCGTCGAGGTACTTC.

The J gene is TRBJ1-3, the V gene TRBV7-8; possibly TRBD1 for D (6 bases). CDR1 is SGHVS, CDR2 FQNEAQ, per germline. V shed 1 base and J shed 3 bases, with 16 bases lying between them. The CDR3 is 17 amino acids. CDR3 in DNA: TGTGCCAGCAGCTTAGTGGCTTGGGGGGCTCTTGGAAACACCATATATTTT. It yields the protein CASSLVAWGALGNTIYF.

The chain recombines TRBV5-4 with TRBJ2-5; 7 bases agree with TRBD1. Germline trimming cut 4 bases from V and 5 bases from J; bases unmatched to any gene: 11. Germline V CDR1 and CDR2: SGHNT, YYREEE (reference sequence). The CDR3 length is 15 residues. CDR3 sequence: CASSPAPTGWETQYF. CDR3 bases: TGTGCCAGCAGCCCCGCCCCGACAGGGTGGGAGACCCAGTACTTC.

V gene TRBV5-1 combines with J gene TRBJ2-5; D ambiguous. The germline gives CDR1 SGHRS, CDR2 YFSETQ. The CDR3 totals 11 residues. V lost 7 bases and J 0 bases, leaving 4 bases between the germline ends. The CDR3 reads CASGYQETQYF. The CDR3 DNA is TGCGCCAGCGGGTACCAAGAGACCCAGTACTTC. Full variable domain (rest looked up from reference TRBV5-1 and TRBJ2-5): KAGVTQTPRYLIKTRGQQVTLSCSPISGHRSVSWYQQTPGQGLQFLFEYFSETQRNKGNFPGRFSGRQFSNSRSEMNVSTLELGDSALYLCASGYQETQYFGPGTRLLVL.